This note documents a single TCR beta chain sequence. Its antigen is currently unknown. Without the conserved terminal phenylalanine or tryptophan, this CDR3 likely stems from a read error. The DNA is left out, because the CDR3 cannot be placed on it with certainty; the CDR3 is given as TCRdb lists it. Including both end residues, the CDR3 is 13 amino acids long. Looked up from germline, CDR1 is SSHAT and CDR2 is FNYEAQ (reference sequence). The record originates from a study of cytomegalovirus exposure and HLA in healthy donors. Study outcomes and limitations: As was reported, the classifier diagnosed cytomegalovirus status with high specificity and sensitivity. The study had only CMV serostatus as immune exposure information. A prior analysis recorded that most TCR beta V segments were productive about 87% or about 30% of the time. Some public TCRs appeared in many individuals, while most sequences were rare.

Researchers ran the PCR with 60 Vbeta and 13 Jbeta primers. Some clones are missing from TCRdb's copy, which holds only in-frame ones; the method was immunoSEQ multiplex PCR. The sample holds over 150,000 clones, around 82% seen once. This receptor was taken from a woman aged 45-59 years in good health and CMV-seropositive. Material for sequencing was PBMCs. The chain uses TRBV7-7 and TRBJ2-3; TRBD2, as called in the table, went unchecked against the DNA. The CDR3 spells CASSLRTSGVRWG.